The clone carrying this TCR beta chain has at least ten counts. The data were obtained in a study of Graves' ophthalmopathy and Graves' hyperthyroidism. Among the exclusions were patients with other autoimmune diseases, uncontrolled infections, pregnancy or lactation. TCR beta CDR3 amplification used RNA transcripts. First-round RT-PCR used HTBI primers; second-round multiplex PCR followed. TCRdb reprocessed the multiplex PCR reads via MiXCR and lists one record per CDR3 protein. The sample includes 350,000 to 400,000 distinct CDR3 sequences, around 16% of them seen just once. The V end was cut by 6 bases, the J end by 4 bases, with 13 bases between. Germline lookup yields CDR1 SGHTA and CDR2 FQGTGA. The CDR3 covers 13 residues.

The sequenced sample was peripheral blood. The TCR comes from a woman aged 18 to 35 with Graves' ophthalmopathy. This chain connects TRBV7-3 to TRBJ2-7, with D hard to call. The CDR3 region is CASSPPSRYEQYF. The CDR3 DNA reads as TGTGCCAGCAGTCCACCCAGTCGGTACGAGCAGTACTTC.